In this sample, the clone carrying this T cell receptor (beta chain) turned up a few times. This entry belongs to a study of OX40 agonist ivuxolimab in advanced cancers. Germline V lookup: CDR1 SGHTA, CDR2 FQGNSA. There are 13 residues in the CDR3. Trimming at V came to 5 bases and at J to 11 bases, leaving 7 bases not matched to a gene. Produced via immunoSEQ multiplex PCR; TCRdb's table is partial and in-frame only. The table lists approximately 86,000 clones, roughly 88% of them singletons, with 0.33% in the top ten. Material: CD4+ or CD8+ T cells sorted from blood, obtained in a trial of the OX40 agonist ivuxolimab. This chain connects TRBV7-2 to TRBJ1-4; TRBD1 agrees at 8 bases. The receptor's source is an adult with an advanced solid tumor such as melanoma, head and neck, liver or kidney cancer. The DNA of the CDR3 is TGTGCCAGCAGCCGAGGGACAGGAGAGAAACTGTTTTTT. Translated: CASSRGTGEKLFF. The full variable domain, in which reference TRBV7-2 and TRBJ1-4 provide the parts outside the CDR3, is GAGVSQSPSNKVTEKGKDVELRCDPISGHTALYWYRQSLGQGLEFLIYFQGNSAPDKSGLPSDRFSAERTGGSVSTLTIQRTQQEDSAVYLCASSRGTGEKLFFGSGTQLSVL.